This TCR beta chain was observed in a study of blood T cell repertoires in COVID-19. Study background: There were acute and convalescent COVID-19 samples, and they came from the United States, Italy and Spain. PBMCs, B-cell-depleted T cells, or T cells provided the cDNA or gDNA that made up the material.

V dropped 4 bases and J dropped 3 bases, with 22 bases sitting between them. The CDR3 covers 17 residues. Germline CDR1 reads LGHDT; CDR2 reads YNNKEL (reference sequence). Under the authors' procedure: Cell counts per sample came from amplifying reference gene primers. Generated by immunoSEQ multiplex PCR, the TCRdb table keeps only in-frame clones and is missing some. V, J and clone size were drawn from that table, and D and trimming were deduced from the DNA. This table holds roughly 380,000 clones, roughly 90% found once. While infection was still active, Seattle patients were enrolled and then followed longitudinally.

This clonotype was obtained from a woman between 40 and 50 years old with COVID-19, enrolled during active disease. The J gene is TRBJ2-7, the V gene TRBV3-1 (or the pseudogene TRBV3-2); a possible D gene is TRBD2 (6 bases). Sequencing used peripheral blood. The DNA for the CDR3 is TGTGCCAGCAGCCTGATGTCTTCCGGGAGTTGGGTCTACGAGCAGTACTTC. This encodes CASSLMSSGSWVYEQYF.